These T cell receptor beta chains were read from a single sample in a study of blood T cell repertoires in COVID-19. This table comes from immunoSEQ multiplex PCR, and its TCRdb copy is limited to in-frame clones, with some not included. The sample consists of around 310,000 clones, over 75% of them appearing once. Source material: peripheral blood. Receptor source: a woman in her 30s with COVID-19, enrolled during active disease. Both conserved end residues are part of each CDR3. D genes are given only for firm matches. Rows give clone size only sometimes, using once, few, many, or a class for an expanded clone.

abundance: NA; v_gene: TRBV25-1; d_gene: NA; j_gene: TRBJ2-2; CDR3aa: CASSAGLENTGELFF; CDR3nt: TGTGCCAGCAGTGCTGGACTCGAGAACACCGGGGAGCTGTTTTTT
abundance: NA; v_gene: TRBV10-2; d_gene: NA; j_gene: TRBJ2-7; CDR3aa: CASSENSGYEQYF; CDR3nt: TGCGCCAGCAGTGAGAATAGCGGCTACGAGCAGTACTTC
abundance: NA; v_gene: TRBV7-3; d_gene: NA; j_gene: TRBJ2-1; CDR3aa: CASSPAASYNEQFF; CDR3nt: TGTGCCAGCAGCCCAGCGGCATCCTACAATGAGCAGTTCTTC
abundance: NA; v_gene: TRBV6-6; d_gene: NA; j_gene: TRBJ1-5; CDR3aa: CASGVRVSQPQHF; CDR3nt: TGTGCCAGCGGGGTCAGGGTAAGTCAGCCCCAGCATTTT
abundance: NA; v_gene: TRBV5-1; d_gene: NA; j_gene: TRBJ2-3; CDR3aa: CASSPQPTGDTQYF; CDR3nt: TGCGCCAGCAGCCCGCAACCAACAGGGGATACGCAGTATTTT
abundance: NA; v_gene: TRBV28; d_gene: NA; j_gene: TRBJ1-1; CDR3aa: CASSLINGNTEAFF; CDR3nt: TGTGCCAGCAGTTTAATCAACGGGAACACTGAAGCTTTCTTT
abundance: once; v_gene: TRBV2; d_gene: NA; j_gene: TRBJ2-1; CDR3aa: CASTAGGQPHEQFF; CDR3nt: TGTGCCAGCACTGCGGGTGGTCAGCCCCATGAGCAGTTCTTC
abundance: NA; v_gene: TRBV2; d_gene: NA; j_gene: TRBJ2-5; CDR3aa: CASSLETQYF; CDR3nt: TGTGCCAGCTCCCTGGAGACCCAGTACTTC
abundance: NA; v_gene: TRBV2; d_gene: NA; j_gene: TRBJ2-3; CDR3aa: CASRGGGYPTQYF; CDR3nt: TGTGCCAGCAGGGGAGGAGGCTATCCTACGCAGTATTTT
abundance: NA; v_gene: TRBV5-7; d_gene: TRBD1; j_gene: TRBJ1-2; CDR3aa: CASSSRTGGMAYTF; CDR3nt: TGTGCCAGCAGCTCGAGGACAGGTGGTATGGCCTACACCTTC
abundance: NA; v_gene: TRBV5-4; d_gene: TRBD2; j_gene: TRBJ2-2; CDR3aa: CASRVLAGEAGELFF; CDR3nt: TGTGCCAGCAGGGTACTAGCGGGAGAGGCCGGGGAGCTGTTTTTT
abundance: NA; v_gene: TRBV27; d_gene: NA; j_gene: TRBJ2-7; CDR3aa: CASSLSPSSYEQYF; CDR3nt: TGTGCCAGCAGTTTATCGCCCAGCTCCTACGAGCAGTACTTC
abundance: NA; v_gene: TRBV5-1; d_gene: NA; j_gene: TRBJ2-2; CDR3aa: CASSGSQLNTGELFF; CDR3nt: TGCGCCAGCAGCGGGAGTCAACTGAACACCGGGGAGCTGTTTTTT
abundance: once; v_gene: TRBV28; d_gene: NA; j_gene: TRBJ1-1; CDR3aa: CASSFEELNTEAFF; CDR3nt: TGTGCCAGCAGTTTTGAGGAGCTGAACACTGAAGCTTTCTTT
abundance: NA; v_gene: TRBV11-2; d_gene: NA; j_gene: TRBJ2-3; CDR3aa: CASSSDPGLTDTQYF; CDR3nt: TGTGCCAGCAGCTCCGATCCGGGACTCACAGATACGCAGTATTTT
abundance: NA; v_gene: TRBV5-1; d_gene: NA; j_gene: TRBJ2-1; CDR3aa: CASSFQTLPNEQFF; CDR3nt: TGCGCCAGCAGCTTCCAGACTCTCCCCAATGAGCAGTTCTTC
abundance: NA; v_gene: TRBV2; d_gene: NA; j_gene: TRBJ1-2; CDR3aa: CASSLGVNYGYTF; CDR3nt: TGTGCCAGCAGTTTAGGGGTAAACTATGGCTACACCTTC
abundance: NA; v_gene: TRBV4-3; d_gene: TRBD2; j_gene: TRBJ2-2; CDR3aa: CASSPQLGGSTGELFF; CDR3nt: TGCGCCAGCAGCCCGCAGTTGGGCGGGAGTACCGGGGAGCTGTTTTTT
abundance: NA; v_gene: TRBV24-1; d_gene: TRBD1; j_gene: TRBJ1-5; CDR3aa: CATSDTTGGNQPQHF; CDR3nt: TGTGCCACCAGTGATACAACAGGGGGAAATCAGCCCCAGCATTTT
abundance: NA; v_gene: TRBV5-1; d_gene: TRBD1; j_gene: TRBJ2-7; CDR3aa: CASSLGQGNYEQYF; CDR3nt: TGCGCCAGCAGCTTGGGACAGGGAAACTACGAGCAGTACTTC
abundance: NA; v_gene: TRBV6-2/TRBV6-3; d_gene: TRBD1; j_gene: TRBJ1-3; CDR3aa: CASSADRLRGNTIYF; CDR3nt: TGTGCCAGCAGCGCGGACAGGCTGCGTGGAAACACCATATATTTT
abundance: few; v_gene: TRBV18; d_gene: TRBD1; j_gene: TRBJ1-1; CDR3aa: CASSPQTGRNTEAFF; CDR3nt: TGTGCCAGCTCACCACAGACAGGGAGGAACACTGAAGCTTTCTTT